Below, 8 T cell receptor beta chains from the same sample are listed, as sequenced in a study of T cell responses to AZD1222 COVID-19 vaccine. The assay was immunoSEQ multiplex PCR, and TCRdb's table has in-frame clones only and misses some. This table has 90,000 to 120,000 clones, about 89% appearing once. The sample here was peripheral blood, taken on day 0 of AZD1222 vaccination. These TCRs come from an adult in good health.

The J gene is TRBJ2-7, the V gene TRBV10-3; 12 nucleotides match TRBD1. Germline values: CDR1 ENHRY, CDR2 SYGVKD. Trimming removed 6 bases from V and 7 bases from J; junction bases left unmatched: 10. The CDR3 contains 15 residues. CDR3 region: CAISEQGQGAQEQYF. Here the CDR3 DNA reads TGTGCCATCAGCGAGCAGGGACAGGGGGCTCAAGAGCAGTACTTC.

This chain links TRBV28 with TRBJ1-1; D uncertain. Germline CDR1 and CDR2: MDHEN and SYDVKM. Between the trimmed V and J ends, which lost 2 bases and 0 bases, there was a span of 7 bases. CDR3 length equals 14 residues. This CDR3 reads CASSLVSLNTEAFF. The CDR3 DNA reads TGTGCCAGCAGTTTAGTTAGTCTGAACACTGAAGCTTTCTTT.

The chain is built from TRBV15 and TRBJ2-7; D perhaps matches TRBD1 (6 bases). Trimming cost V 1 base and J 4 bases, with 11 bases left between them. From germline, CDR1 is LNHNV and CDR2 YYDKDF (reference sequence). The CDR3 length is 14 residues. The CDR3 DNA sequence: TGTGCCACCAGCAGAGTGGCAGGGGTTTACGAGCAGTACTTC. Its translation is CATSRVAGVYEQYF.

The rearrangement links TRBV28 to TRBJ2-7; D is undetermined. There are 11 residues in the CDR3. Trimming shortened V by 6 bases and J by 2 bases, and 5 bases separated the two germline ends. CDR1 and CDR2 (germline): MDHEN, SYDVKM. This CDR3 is CASSGTYEQYF. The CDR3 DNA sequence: TGTGCCAGCAGCGGAACCTACGAGCAGTACTTC. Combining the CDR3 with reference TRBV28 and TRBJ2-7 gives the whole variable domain DVKVTQSSRYLVKRTGEKVFLECVQDMDHENMFWYRQDPGLGLRLIYFSYDVKMKEKGDIPEGYSVSREKKERFSLILESASTNQTSMYLCASSGTYEQYFGPGTRLTVT.

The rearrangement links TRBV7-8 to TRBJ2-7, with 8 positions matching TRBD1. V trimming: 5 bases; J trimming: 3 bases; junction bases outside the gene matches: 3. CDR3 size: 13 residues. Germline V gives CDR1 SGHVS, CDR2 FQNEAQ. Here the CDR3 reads CASSLGQVYEQYF. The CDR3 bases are TGTGCCAGCAGCCTGGGACAGGTCTACGAGCAGTACTTC.

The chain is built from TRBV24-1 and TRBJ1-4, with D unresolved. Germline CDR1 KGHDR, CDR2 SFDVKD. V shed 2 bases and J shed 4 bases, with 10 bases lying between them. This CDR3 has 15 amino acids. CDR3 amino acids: CATSDSTEYNEKLFF. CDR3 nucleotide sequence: TGTGCCACCAGTGATTCGACGGAATATAATGAAAAACTGTTTTTT.

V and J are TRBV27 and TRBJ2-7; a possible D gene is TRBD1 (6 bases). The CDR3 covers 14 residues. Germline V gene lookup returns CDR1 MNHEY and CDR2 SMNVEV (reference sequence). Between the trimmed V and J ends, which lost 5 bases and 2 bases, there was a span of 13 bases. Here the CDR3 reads CASSARGGPYEQYF. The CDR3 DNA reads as TGTGCCAGCAGTGCAAGAGGGGGACCCTACGAGCAGTACTTC.

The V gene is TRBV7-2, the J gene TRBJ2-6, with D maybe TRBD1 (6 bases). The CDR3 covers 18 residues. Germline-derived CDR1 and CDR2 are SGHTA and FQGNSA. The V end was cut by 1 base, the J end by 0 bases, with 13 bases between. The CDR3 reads CASSLVGTWGSGANVLTF. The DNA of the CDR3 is TGTGCCAGCAGCTTAGTTGGGACATGGGGCTCTGGGGCCAACGTCCTGACTTTC. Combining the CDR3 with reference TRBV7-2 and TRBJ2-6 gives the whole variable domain GAGVSQSPSNKVTEKGKDVELRCDPISGHTALYWYRQSLGQGLEFLIYFQGNSAPDKSGLPSDRFSAERTGGSVSTLTIQRTQQEDSAVYLCASSLVGTWGSGANVLTFGAGSRLTVL.